This T cell receptor (beta chain) was recovered during a study of CD8 T cells in Susac syndrome. Random hexamers primed reverse transcription of about 0.45 to 1 ug RNA. Each CDR3 protein gets one entry after TCRdb re-called the immunoSEQ multiplex PCR reads with MiXCR. The sample has fewer than 200,000 distinct CDR3 sequences, around 94% seen once; the top ten hold 0.095% to 0.13%. The receptor was isolated from a human donor with Susac syndrome. Sequencing was carried out using CD4+ T cells from PBMCs.

DNA of the CDR3: TGCAGTGCTAGAGTCGAGATCCCGCGGCAGCCCCAGCATTTT. It yields the protein CSARVEIPRQPQHF. The chain joins TRBV20-1 to TRBJ1-5; no firm D call. The V gene lost 1 base and the J gene lost 7 bases, with 14 bases spanning the gap. Germline loops: CDR1 DFQATT, CDR2 SNEGSKA (reference sequence). The CDR3 has 14 residues.